The T cell receptor (beta chain) under discussion was sequenced for a study of cytomegalovirus exposure and HLA in healthy donors. Germline V gene lookup returns CDR1 MGHRA and CDR2 YSYEKL. This CDR3 region has 14 residues. Trimming pared 4 bases from V and 5 bases from J, leaving 14 bases between. With 60 Vbeta and 13 Jbeta primers, the PCR was carried out. TCRdb's copy holds only in-frame clones and misses some; the assay was immunoSEQ multiplex PCR. The sample includes approximately 120,000 clones. The chain recombines TRBV4-1 with TRBJ1-1, with D perhaps matching TRBD1 (6 bases). Source material: PBMCs. The TCR comes from a man aged 30 to 45 in good health and CMV-seronegative. CDR3 amino acids: CASSRIRGYTEAFF. As DNA, the CDR3 is TGCGCCAGCAGCCGTATCAGGGGATATACTGAAGCTTTCTTT.